Shown below are 5 T cell receptor beta chains from a single sample sequenced in a study of neoadjuvant anti-PD-1 for oral cavity cancer. Repertoires were generated with immunoSEQ multiplex PCR, while TCRdb's copy carries only in-frame clones and drops some. Here the sample spans 17,000 or so clones, 50% to 70% being singletons. The starting material was PBMCs, obtained before nivolumab (anti-PD-1) treatment. These receptors came from a person aged 35 to 85 with oral cavity squamous cell carcinoma.

The rearrangement links TRBV9 to TRBJ2-1, with 7 positions matching TRBD2. Trimming cost V 2 bases and J 8 bases; bases outside gene matches: 7. The germline V gene has CDR1 SGDLS and CDR2 YYNGEE. This CDR3 region has 14 residues. The CDR3 DNA sequence: TGTGCCAGCAGCGTTAGTGGGAGGGTGGATGAGCAGTTCTTC. Its translation: CASSVSGRVDEQFF.

The chain joins TRBV6-5 to TRBJ2-2, with 7 bases aligning to TRBD1. Germline V gene sequence: CDR1 MNHEY, CDR2 SVGAGI. The length of the CDR3 is 15 residues. The trim removed 6 bases at V and 1 base at J, leaving 5 bases unmatched. The CDR3 region is CASRDGTVNTGELFF. The CDR3 DNA reads as TGTGCCAGCAGGGATGGGACAGTGAACACCGGGGAGCTGTTTTTT.

The chain carries TRBV7-9 and TRBJ2-3; no clear D gene. The CDR3 has 15 residues. V was trimmed by 3 bases and J by 2 bases, leaving 12 bases between them. Germline CDR1 is SEHNR and CDR2 is FQNEAQ (reference sequence). CDR3 DNA: TGTGCCAGCAGCTTGGGGTTGGATTACACAGATACGCAGTATTTT. Translating gives CASSLGLDYTDTQYF.

This rearrangement joins TRBV15 to TRBJ2-7; TRBD1 is a possible D gene (5 bases). The germline gives CDR1 LNHNV, CDR2 YYDKDF (reference sequence). This CDR3 contains 15 residues. Trimming removed 0 bases at V and 5 bases at J, with 14 bases between. CDR3 sequence: CATSRDRATVDEQYF. CDR3 nucleotides: TGTGCCACCAGCAGAGACAGGGCGACAGTTGACGAGCAGTACTTC.

The chain links TRBV9 to TRBJ2-7, with 7 bases lining up with TRBD1. Germline trimming cut 0 bases from V and 3 bases from J; bases unmatched to any gene: 3. Germline V gene lookup returns CDR1 SGDLS and CDR2 YYNGEE. The CDR3 extends over 14 amino acids. CDR3 in DNA: TGTGCCAGCAGCGTAGGGGGGACAGACTACGAGCAGTACTTC. Protein: CASSVGGTDYEQYF. Drawing the rest from reference TRBV9 and TRBJ2-7, the complete variable domain is DSGVTQTPKHLITATGQRVTLRCSPRSGDLSVYWYQQSLDQGLQFLIQYYNGEERAKGNILERFSAQQFPDLHSELNLSSLELGDSALYFCASSVGGTDYEQYFGPGTRLTVT.